The subject of this entry is one T cell receptor beta chain. The antigen it binds to is not known. No quality values exist for individual bases; no much larger clone is one base distant. This sample stems from a study of cytomegalovirus exposure and HLA in healthy donors (dated by TCRdb to 2015 to 2018). With respect to the entire study: In an earlier analysis of under 600 of the donors, around 300 Gb of sequence data and roughly 100 million unique TCR beta sequences from 180 million or so T cells were reported. A later analysis re-analyzed previously published TCR beta repertoires from roughly 690 donors and added high-resolution HLA genotyping to study TCR occurrence patterns. Donor age, sex, ethnicity and CMV serostatus were compiled together with the repertoire data. The study aimed to test whether cataloging public T cell receptors could reveal signatures of past pathogen exposure. The genetic ancestry cluster associated with self-reported Caucasian donors included approximately 85% of the roughly 400 genotyped donors. Among a few hundred genotyped donors of the cohort, an average of roughly 240,000 unique TCR beta nucleotide sequences were sequenced per donor, approximately 20% of them non-productive. A later genetic analysis used genome-wide SNP genotypes for about three fifths of the 666 donors, treating that subset as a discovery cohort. In the later analysis, no new phenotypic data were used to find candidate immune exposures; instead, reliance was placed on TCR beta sequences and their occurrence across donors. In addition to the first cohort of several hundred subjects, a separate validation cohort of approximately 130 different subjects was used. Class I and class II HLA loci were covered by the typing at four-digit resolution. Roughly 300 gigabases of sequencing data and tens of millions of unique TCR sequences were included in an early release covering 550 to 650 HLA-typed donors. The study combined high-throughput TCR immunosequencing, statistical association of individual TCRs with disease status, and machine learning to predict cytomegalovirus infection status. About five DR-DQ haplotypes were handled as single units for association and clustering because linkage in the cohort was strong. The number of donors typed differed by locus, with about 629-630 for A, B, C, DRB1 and DQB1, around 500 for DQA1, 600 to 610 for DPA1, and some 440 for DPB1. To decide whether each TCR beta V gene segment behaved as functional or pseudogenic, an earlier analysis of 587 of the donors relied on high-throughput TCR beta sequencing. The study used immunosequencing to profile the T cell repertoires of several hundred subjects and linked those repertoires to cytomegalovirus serostatus. Every discovery cohort repertoire had been produced on one sequencing platform.

The study at large found these results: Specific HLA alleles were associated with 15,000 to 20,000 TCR beta sequences at a false discovery rate of 0.05 in a later analysis. Several of the top co-occurrence clusters appeared to be linked to parvovirus B19, influenza, CMV and Epstein-Barr virus, according to a later analysis. In an earlier analysis of some 640 of the donors, most TCR beta V segments were observed in productive rearrangements about 90% or about 30% of the time, broadly matching IMGT annotations. Because HLA typing was unavailable for some donors at each locus, only the typed subset was used in association tests. Most TCR sequences were seen in very few donors, while some public TCRs were found in many individuals. The cohort was sequenced for TCR beta chains only, and without alpha or paired-chain data the features that could be detected were limited. Over 15 rarely observed V segments, including chromosome 9 orphons, were excluded from the earlier analysis of about 610 of the donors because counts were too low. A few of the identified cytomegalovirus-associated TCR beta chains were confirmed in vitro to be specific for cytomegalovirus antigens. The authors suggested that the approach could potentially be extended to other disease states and immunological phenotypes. In a later analysis, the rate of TCR association differed among HLA loci, with DRB1 alleles having the most associated TCRs and HLA-C alleles having the fewest. The sequencing pipeline was judged likely to have produced a cluster of highly shared sequence variants as a technical artifact. Presence/absence analyses assumed roughly uniform sequencing depth across donors, an assumption that may not hold. Some IMGT-functional V segments, including TRBV6-2 and TRBV6-3, could not be distinguished by the 87-base-pair reads and were therefore excluded. According to a later genetic analysis, donors in an Asian-associated ancestry cluster had fewer N-insertions in productive TCRs than the approximately 690-donor mean. The classifier was reported to diagnose cytomegalovirus status with high specificity and sensitivity in both the original and validation cohorts. A total of around 150 TCR beta chains were listed by the study as associated with cytomegalovirus. V-gene and J-gene trimming of TCR beta chains was associated with a missense DCLRE1C variant in a later genetic analysis, and the association was replicated in an independent cohort. For the cohort, immune exposure information was limited to CMV serostatus. Most CMV-associated TCR beta chains appeared to be HLA-restricted in a later analysis, and the HLA associations seemed to be driven largely by CMV exposure. Linkage disequilibrium might explain the correlated functional status among segregating V segments, but an unknown experimental factor could not be ruled out. When HLA alleles, especially DR and DQ, strongly co-occurred, TCR associations were difficult to assign to individual alleles. In a later analysis, HLA-associated TCR beta chains showed more clonal expansion and lower generation probabilities than non-associated chains that were equally common. A further reported finding was that TCR beta sequences accurately predicted the HLA-A and HLA-B alleles for most subjects in the first cohort.

The cohort comprised 550 to 700 healthy bone marrow donors. All cohort members were sampled while nominally healthy, although unrecorded immune exposures were likely present. The donor was CMV seropositive and belonged to the group of more than 250 seropositive cohort members. Each donor provided a peripheral blood sample, and peripheral blood mononuclear cells were used for TCR beta sequencing. Genomic DNA was extracted from the blood cell samples with the Qiagen DNeasy Blood Extraction Kit. Compared with germline, V lacks 10 bases and J lacks 5 bases; bases without a gene match: 5. CDR1 MNHEY and CDR2 SVGAGI were looked up in the germline V gene. The CDR3 spans 12 residues, from the cysteine through the phenylalanine. The read is trimmed to its CDR3 DNA, 36 bases read in frame from base 1. The library was generated by the immunoSEQ multiplex PCR assay. For the multiplex PCR, a mixture combining 60 forward primers for TCR Vbeta segments and 13 reverse primers for TCR Jbeta segments was used. A multiplex PCR assay on genomic DNA amplified the CDR3 region of rearranged TCR beta genes. The amplified TCR beta libraries were sequenced on the Illumina HiSeq System as 87-base-pair reads. As for the authors' bioinformatics: A later analysis tallied around 80 million unique TCR beta chains across the 650 to 750 repertoires, and roughly 11 million of those chains were shared by two or more donors. Raw reads were error-corrected and collapsed into unique sequences by a nearest-neighbor algorithm in which closely related sequences were merged to remove PCR and sequencing errors. Alignment of CDR3 sequences to IMGT reference sequences was used to assign V, D and J gene segments. Each retained sequence needed at least a six-nucleotide match to both a V gene segment and a J gene segment. A rearrangement was called productive if the CDR3 had no stop codons and remained in frame with V and J, and every other rearrangement was called non-productive. Following IMGT convention, CDR3 was defined as the stretch from the second conserved V-encoded cysteine to the conserved J-encoded phenylalanine. The earlier analysis of more than 450 of the donors excluded sequences that lacked an unambiguous match to a single V gene segment. An earlier analysis of over 450 of the donors classified V segments as functional when productive rearrangements were above 56.7% and as segregating when the standard deviation between donors was above 5%. A statistical classification framework was developed to diagnose cytomegalovirus status using the catalog of TCR beta chain sequences. V and J gene assignment, in a later analysis, came from comparing TCR nucleotide sequences with IMGT/GENE-DB human TR gene sequences. In a later analysis, CDR3 sequences and most-parsimonious VDJ recombination scenarios were assigned using the TCRdist pipeline. In a later analysis, each TCR beta chain was defined by its CDR3 amino acid sequence together with its V-gene family, and reads lacking a unique V-gene family were excluded. As a way to deal with suspected cross-contamination and a sequencing artifact, a later analysis dropped 450 to 700 nucleotide sequences that were highly shared and had low generation probability. For each public chain, a later analysis derived a clonal expansion index from normalized ranks of inferred template counts within each repertoire. In a later analysis, generation probabilities were computed with a VDJ recombination model fitted to out-of-frame rearrangements, and the resulting probabilities were checked against IGoR. Hypergeometric tests were used in a later analysis to score TCR-TCR, TCR-HLA and TCR-CMV co-occurrence, with a repertoire-size bias correction applied to the TCR pairs. To estimate false discovery rates, a later analysis permuted the HLA or CMV assignments 20 times. In a later analysis, co-occurring TCRs were grouped using DBSCAN, with TCRdist sequence similarity added in when clustering inside HLA-allele-positive subsets. For co-occurrence clustering, repertoires with fewer than 30,000 or more than 120,000 public chains were excluded, along with 4 to 6 repertoires with anomalous nucleotide sharing. Sourced from immuneACCESS, this table was stored by TCRdb with only in-frame sequences that have V and J called. A share of the clones is absent; for the studies checked, an unresolved V gene accounts for under half, and the remainder has no known explanation. The D gene and trimming were derived from the DNA, and the V and J assignments and clone size from that table. The table for this sample lists roughly 100,000 clones; over 80% of them were counted only once. 6.5% to 8.5% of the sample is taken by the ten largest.

The chain was built from TRBV6-5 and TRBJ2-5, with TRBD1 matching 9 junction bases. The TCR originated in a man aged 25-45 years in good health and CMV-seropositive. Sequencing was done on a sample of PBMCs. The nucleotide sequence reads TGTGCCACAACCGGGACAGGGGAGACCCAGTACTTC. It codes for CATTGTGETQYF.